A single T cell receptor (beta chain) is shown here with its context. Antigen specificity is unknown. This sample was included in a study of T cell responses to AZD1222 COVID-19 vaccine. For the study at large: Pooling covered second doses at about 4 or about 12 weeks. Findings of the study overall: The study reported that nearly half of spike-specific TCRs target unmutated variant regions. Baseline serology detected seropositivity in only five or six AZD1222 recipients. The donors showed a predominance of white British ancestry and of females, with possible underestimation of clonal diversity.

The CDR3 spans 16 residues. The V gene's germline CDR1 is KGHSH and CDR2 LQKENI. V dropped 1 base and J dropped 2; count of bases not matched to a gene: 5. Profiled with immunoSEQ multiplex PCR; TCRdb holds only in-frame clones, not every one. This table has about 97,000 clones, 85% to 90% appearing once. The source was peripheral blood, collected on day 0 of AZD1222 vaccination. The sequence derives from an adult in good health. The J gene is TRBJ1-1, the V gene TRBV18; TRBD1 agrees at 9 bases. In DNA, the CDR3 is TGTGCCAGCTCACCACAAAACAGGGGGCATAACACTGAAGCTTTCTTT. It codes for CASSPQNRGHNTEAFF. Looking up the rest from reference TRBV18 and TRBJ1-1 gives the full variable domain: NAGVMQNPRHLVRRRGQEARLRCSPMKGHSHVYWYRQLPEEGLKFMVYLQKENIIDESGMPKERFSAEFPKEGPSILRIQQVVRGDSAAYFCASSPQNRGHNTEAFFGQGTRLTVV.